Listed here are 15 T cell receptor beta chains from one sample, sequenced in a study of chemoradiotherapy in HPV16-positive cancers. Repertoires were generated with immunoSEQ multiplex PCR, while TCRdb's copy carries only in-frame clones and drops some. The data show 3,500 to 5,000 clones, 84% seen once. The starting material was tumor tissue, obtained from a patient who underwent chemoradiotherapy. These receptors came from a human donor with HPV-associated anogenital cancer.

The chain couples TRBV9 to TRBJ1-3; D not certain. Germline CDR1 reads SGDLS; CDR2 reads YYNGEE. The CDR3 consists of 13 residues. With 4 bases removed from V and 4 bases from J, the gap between germline ends came to 9 bases. Written as DNA, the CDR3 is TGTGCCAGCAGCCGAACGGCCGGAAACACCATATATTTT. This translates into CASSRTAGNTIYF. The full variable domain, in which reference TRBV9 and TRBJ1-3 provide the parts outside the CDR3, is DSGVTQTPKHLITATGQRVTLRCSPRSGDLSVYWYQQSLDQGLQFLIQYYNGEERAKGNILERFSAQQFPDLHSELNLSSLELGDSALYFCASSRTAGNTIYFGEGSWLTVV.

CDR3 coding DNA: TGTGCCAGCAGTTATCAGGCTTACTACGAGCAGTACTTC. Its protein product is CASSYQAYYEQYF. V gene TRBV5-5 combines with J gene TRBJ2-7; no definite D call. CDR3 length: 13 amino acids. V lost 5 bases to trimming and J lost 3 bases, with 12 bases between them. The germline V gene encodes CDR1 SGHKS and CDR2 YYEKEE (reference sequence).

The J gene is TRBJ1-3, the V gene TRBV28; 7 bases are a match to TRBD1. Germline lookup yields CDR1 MDHEN and CDR2 SYDVKM. With 5 bases clipped from V and 0 bases from J, the junction kept 13 bases outside the gene matches. The CDR3 sequence is 18 residues long. The CDR3 spells CASSPFFIDRVSGNTIYF. The CDR3 nucleotides read TGTGCCAGCAGTCCTTTTTTTATTGACAGGGTCTCTGGAAACACCATATATTTT.

The rearrangement links TRBV28 to TRBJ2-7; 7 bases agree with TRBD1. The trim removed 8 bases at V and 0 bases at J, leaving 7 bases unmatched. CDR3 length: 14 amino acids. Germline lookup yields CDR1 MDHEN and CDR2 SYDVKM. CDR3 loop: CASYTGESSYEQYF. The CDR3 nucleotides are TGTGCCAGCTACACAGGGGAGAGCTCCTACGAGCAGTACTTC.

The rearrangement links TRBV5-1 to TRBJ1-1, with D tentatively TRBD1 (5 bases). Germline V lookup: CDR1 SGHRS, CDR2 YFSETQ. The CDR3 loop spans 15 amino acids. Trimming left V 0 bases short and J 0 bases short, with 9 bases between. CDR3 sequence: CASSLGGLLNTEAFF. CDR3 nucleotides: TGCGCCAGCAGCTTGGGGGGACTCTTGAACACTGAAGCTTTCTTT.

This chain joins TRBV6-8 and TRBJ2-3; 11 positions match TRBD2. Trimming at V came to 9 bases and at J to 3 bases, leaving 5 bases not matched to a gene. CDR1 is MNHGY and CDR2 is SAAAGT in the germline V gene. The CDR3 contains 14 residues. The CDR3 coding sequence is TGTGCCAGGTATACTAGCGGGAGTACAGATACGCAGTATTTT. It codes for CARYTSGSTDTQYF.

The chain carries TRBV11-3 and TRBJ2-3; the match to TRBD2 covers 9 bases. Germline CDR1 SGHNT, CDR2 YENEEA. Losses at the gene ends were 5 bases for V and 2 bases for J; bases not matched to a gene: 5. The CDR3 spans 15 residues. CDR3 amino acids: CASSPGTSSTDTQYF. The CDR3 DNA reads as TGTGCCAGCAGCCCTGGGACTAGCTCCACAGATACGCAGTATTTT.

This chain uses TRBV2 with TRBJ1-1; D is unclear. V lost 1 base to trimming and J lost 6 bases, with 12 bases between them. The CDR3 extends over 14 amino acids. Germline V gives CDR1 SNHLY, CDR2 FYNNEI. CDR3 sequence reads: CASSEGKGFPEAFF. The CDR3 nucleotides are TGTGCCAGCAGTGAAGGCAAGGGTTTCCCTGAAGCTTTCTTT.

V usage is TRBV11-2 and J usage is TRBJ2-1, with D unresolved. Per the germline V gene, CDR1 is SGHAT and CDR2 is FQNNGV. CDR3 length: 15 amino acids. V lost 1 base to trimming and J lost 0 bases, with 7 bases between them. The CDR3 DNA sequence: TGTGCCAGCAGCTTAGGTTTTAGCTCCTACAATGAGCAGTTCTTC. It translates to CASSLGFSSYNEQFF.

This chain joins TRBV28 and TRBJ1-5; D unresolved. Trimming stripped 5 bases from V and 9 bases from J, with 14 bases between. Germline V gene data show CDR1 as MDHEN and CDR2 as SYDVKM. The CDR3 consists of 13 residues. The CDR3 nucleotides are TGTGCCAGCAGTAAGAGAGGGATATCGCCCCAGCATTTT. Its translation: CASSKRGISPQHF.

This clone has just one count. The V call is TRBV30, the J call TRBJ2-4; 8 bases agree with TRBD1. Trimming cost V 0 bases and J 6 bases; bases outside gene matches: 7. The CDR3 covers 15 residues. In germline, CDR1 is GTSNPN, CDR2 SVGIG (reference sequence). The CDR3 bases are TGTGCCTGGAGTGTACCCCTAGGACAGGGAAACATTCAGTACTTC. This translates into CAWSVPLGQGNIQYF.

The chain uses TRBV30 and TRBJ2-5; 14 bases are a match to TRBD2. The CDR3 sequence is 16 residues long. From germline, CDR1 is GTSNPN and CDR2 SVGIG (reference sequence). The V segment lost 0 bases and the J segment 2 bases; nucleotides outside the gene matches: 2. Here the CDR3 DNA reads TGTGCCTGGAGTGTGGGACTAGCGGGAGATCAAGAGACCCAGTACTTC. Its protein is CAWSVGLAGDQETQYF. The variable domain in full, completed from reference TRBV30 and TRBJ2-5, reads SQTIHQWPATLVQPVGSPLSLECTVEGTSNPNLYWYRQAAGRGLQLLFYSVGIGQISSEVPQNLSASRPQDRQFILSSKKLLLSDSGFYLCAWSVGLAGDQETQYFGPGTRLLVL.

V is TRBV19 and J is TRBJ1-2; 8 nucleotides line up with TRBD1. Trimming cost V 2 bases and J 8 bases; bases outside gene matches: 7. This CDR3 has 14 amino acids. The V gene's germline CDR1 is LNHDA and CDR2 SQIVND (reference sequence). Here the CDR3 reads CASSIQGAKGGYTF. CDR3 nucleotide sequence: TGTGCCAGTAGTATACAGGGGGCTAAGGGAGGCTACACCTTC.

This clone was found once. The chain recombines TRBV4-3 with TRBJ1-6, with D tentatively TRBD1 (6 bases). Per germline, CDR1 LGHNA and CDR2 YSLEER. CDR3 length equals 15 residues. Trimming stripped 4 bases from V and 9 bases from J, with 16 bases between. The CDR3 spells CASSPDSSSSSPLHF. The CDR3 DNA sequence: TGCGCCAGCAGCCCGGACAGTTCATCAAGTTCACCCCTCCACTTT.

This chain connects TRBV7-3 to TRBJ2-2; D gene uncertain. Germline assignment: CDR1 SGHTA and CDR2 FQGTGA. CDR3 length: 14 amino acids. With 4 bases removed from V and 4 bases from J, the gap between germline ends came to 10 bases. This chain's CDR3 is CASSSDAFTGELFF. CDR3 bases: TGTGCCAGCAGCTCGGATGCTTTCACCGGGGAGCTGTTTTTT.